This TCR beta chain emerged from a study of T cell repertoires in cytomegalovirus infection (dated 2019 in TCRdb). Background for the entire study: Recently identified HLA-C-restricted CMV epitopes, whose presentation resists viral immunomodulation, were targeted by peptide stimulations together with well-studied HLA-B-restricted epitopes. The HLA type of each donor mattered for the analysis, because public TCR beta signatures pointed to carriage of CMV infection along with the matching HLA type.

From its cysteine to its phenylalanine, the CDR3 spans 13 amino acids. Only the CDR3 region is kept as DNA, spanning 39 bases read in frame from base 1. V is shortened by 10 bases, J by 1 base, and the region joining them spans 14 bases. CDR1 MNHNS and CDR2 SASEGT are derived from the germline V gene. Summary of the overall study and its limitations: In both this cohort and an independent roughly 330-donor cohort, the cumulative frequency of public TCR beta family members distinguished carriers of CMV infection plus the relevant HLA type. The ex vivo response was dominated by HLA-C-restricted CMV-specific TCR beta clonotypes, which also provided the single most frequent clonotype in two of eight donors.

What this sample's treatment or condition label stands for: in vitro stimulation with specific CMV peptide epitopes to enrich CMV-specific T cells. Sequencing took place on an Illumina HiSeq 1500. The public reads were quality trimmed at Q25 with fastp and then assembled into clones with MiXCR by TCRdb, keeping productive beta chains. One record per CDR3 amino acid sequence lists the most common genes and DNA. The sample table lists 650,000 to 900,000 distinct CDR3 sequences, about 31% of them with a count of one. The biggest ten clones account for approximately 13% of the sample. The sample holds a few counts of this clonotype. No cognate antigen has been identified for it. Qualities for individual bases were not recorded, and no much larger clone is one base off.

The V gene is TRBV6-1 and the J gene is TRBJ2-7; 6 matching bases give a weak D call of TRBD1. The receptor comes from a human donor in good health (CMV status not recorded). Some clones in this sample may be carry-over from other donors' samples. The sample consisted of cultured CD8+ T cells from PBMCs, taken from culture after CMV antigen stimulation. CDR3 loop: CATVGTTSYEQYF. The base sequence is TGTGCCACGGTTGGGACAACATCCTACGAGCAGTACTTC.